This TCR beta chain was captured by sequencing in a study of glioma-infiltrating T cells. Study results and caveats: Gliomas, especially low-grade, showed above-expected tissue-blood divergence; non-neoplastic patients showed below.

Amplification of TCR alpha and beta CDR3 regions from RNA used iRepertoire nested multiplex PCR. Input was roughly 100-450 ng of tissue mRNA or PBMC total RNA. TCRdb reanalysed the multiplex PCR reads using MiXCR and keeps one entry per CDR3 protein. The sample contains some 190,000 distinct CDR3 sequences, 32% of which appear only once. Germline V gives CDR1 MGHDK, CDR2 SYGVNS. V lost 3 bases to trimming and J lost 2 bases, with 8 bases between them. The CDR3 totals 13 residues. This clonotype was counted many times. Its target is not known. The receptor comes from a human donor with low-grade glioma or glioblastoma, undergoing nonglioma brain surgery, or in good health (not recorded which). The chain joins TRBV25-1 to TRBJ2-7; D remains ambiguous. The source material was glioma tissue, nonneoplastic brain tissue, or PBMCs (not recorded which). The DNA of the CDR3 is TGTGCCAGCAGTGAGGCAGGCGCCTACGAGCAGTACTTC. Protein sequence: CASSEAGAYEQYF.